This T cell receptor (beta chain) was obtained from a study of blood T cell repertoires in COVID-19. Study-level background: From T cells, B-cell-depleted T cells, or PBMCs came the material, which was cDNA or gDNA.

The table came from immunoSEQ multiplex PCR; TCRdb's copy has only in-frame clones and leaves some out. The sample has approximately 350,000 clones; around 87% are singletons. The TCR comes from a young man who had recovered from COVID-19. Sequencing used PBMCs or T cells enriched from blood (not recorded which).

The CDR3 DNA reads TGTGCCAGCAGAACAAGGTGGAGGGGTATTGAAGCTTTCTTT. Protein sequence: CASRTRWRGIEAFF. The rearrangement uses TRBV21-1 and TRBJ1-1. TRBV21-1 is a pseudogene. The CDR3 length is 14 residues.